This T cell receptor beta chain was obtained from a study of cytomegalovirus exposure and HLA in healthy donors. Study-wide results and caveats: Per a prior analysis, the majority of TCR beta V segments were productive roughly 87% or roughly 30% of the time. The majority of CMV-associated TCR beta chains were reported as apparently HLA-restricted in a later analysis.

This CDR3 spans 14 amino acids. V was trimmed by 5 bases and J by 5 bases, leaving 15 bases between them. CDR1 and CDR2 (germline): SGHAT, FQNNGV. Researchers ran the PCR with 60 Vbeta and 13 Jbeta primers. Per the study methods: A follow-up analysis tallied tens of millions of unique TCR beta chains, approximately 10 million shared. Method: immunoSEQ multiplex PCR; TCRdb's copy keeps in-frame clones and lacks some. The V and J calls and clone size are taken from that table; D and trimming were inferred from the DNA. This table has about 200,000 clones, approximately 80% appearing once. This clone was detected only a few times. Its target is unknown.

The sequence was collected from a man over 45 in good health and CMV-seronegative. The material sequenced was PBMCs. This chain links TRBV11-2 with TRBJ2-5; TRBD2 is a possible D gene (5 bases). The CDR3 sequence is CASSPTSFGETQYF. The DNA for the CDR3 is TGTGCCAGCAGCCCTACTAGTTTTGGGGAGACCCAGTACTTC.